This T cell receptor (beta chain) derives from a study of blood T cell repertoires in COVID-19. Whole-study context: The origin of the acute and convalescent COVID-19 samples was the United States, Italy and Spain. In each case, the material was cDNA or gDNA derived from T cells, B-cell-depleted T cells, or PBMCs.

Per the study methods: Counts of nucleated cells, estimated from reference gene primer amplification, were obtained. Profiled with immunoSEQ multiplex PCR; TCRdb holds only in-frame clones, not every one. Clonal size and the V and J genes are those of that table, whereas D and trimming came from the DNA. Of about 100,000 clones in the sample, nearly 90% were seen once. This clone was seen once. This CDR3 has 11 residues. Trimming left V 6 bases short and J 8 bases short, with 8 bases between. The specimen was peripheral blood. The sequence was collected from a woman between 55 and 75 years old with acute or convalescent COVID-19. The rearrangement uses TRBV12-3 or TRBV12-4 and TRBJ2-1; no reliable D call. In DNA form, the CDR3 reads TGTGCCAGCAGCAAAATCCATGAGCAGTTCTTC. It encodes CASSKIHEQFF.